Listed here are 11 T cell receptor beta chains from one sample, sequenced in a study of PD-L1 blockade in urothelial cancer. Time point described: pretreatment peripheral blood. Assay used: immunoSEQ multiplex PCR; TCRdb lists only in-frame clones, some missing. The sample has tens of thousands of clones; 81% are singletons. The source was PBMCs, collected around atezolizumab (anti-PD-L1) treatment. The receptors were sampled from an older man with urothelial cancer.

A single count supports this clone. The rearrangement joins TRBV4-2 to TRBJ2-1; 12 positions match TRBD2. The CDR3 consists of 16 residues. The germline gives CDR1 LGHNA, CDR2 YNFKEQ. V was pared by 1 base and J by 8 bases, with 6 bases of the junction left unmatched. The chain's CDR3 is CASSQVLAGGVDEQFF. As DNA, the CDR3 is TGTGCCAGCAGCCAAGTTCTAGCGGGAGGGGTAGATGAGCAGTTCTTC.

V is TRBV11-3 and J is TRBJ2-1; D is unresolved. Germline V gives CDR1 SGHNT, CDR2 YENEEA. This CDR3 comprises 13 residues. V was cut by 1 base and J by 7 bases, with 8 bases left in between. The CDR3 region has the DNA TGTGCCAGCAGCTTAGTAGCCCTTAATGAGCAGTTCTTC. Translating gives CASSLVALNEQFF.

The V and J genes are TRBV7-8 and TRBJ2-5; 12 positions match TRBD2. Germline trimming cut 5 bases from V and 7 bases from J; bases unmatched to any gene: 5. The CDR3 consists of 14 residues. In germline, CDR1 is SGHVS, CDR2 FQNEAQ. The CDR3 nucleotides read TGTGCCAGCAGCGAACTAGCGGGAGGAGGGACCCAGTACTTC. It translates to CASSELAGGGTQYF.

The CDR3 nucleotides are TGTGCCAGCAGGACAGGGGACTCCTACGAGCAGTACTTC. Its translation is CASRTGDSYEQYF. This chain joins TRBV27 and TRBJ2-7; 8 nucleotides agree with TRBD1. V lost 6 bases to trimming and J lost 0 bases; unmatched junction nucleotides: 1. This CDR3 spans 13 amino acids. The germline CDR1 and CDR2 sequences are MNHEY and SMNVEV (reference sequence).

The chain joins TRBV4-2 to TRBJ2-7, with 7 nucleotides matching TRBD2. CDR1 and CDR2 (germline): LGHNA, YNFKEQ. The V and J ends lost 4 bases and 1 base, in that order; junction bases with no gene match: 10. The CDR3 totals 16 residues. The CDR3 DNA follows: TGTGCCAGCAGCCCCGAGTGGCTAGCGGCATCCTACGAGCAGTACTTC. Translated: CASSPEWLAASYEQYF.

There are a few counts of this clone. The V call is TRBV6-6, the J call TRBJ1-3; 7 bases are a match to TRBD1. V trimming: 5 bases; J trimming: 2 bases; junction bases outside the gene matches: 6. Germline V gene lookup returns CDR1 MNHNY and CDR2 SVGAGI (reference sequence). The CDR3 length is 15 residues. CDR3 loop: CASSDRGGTGNTIYF. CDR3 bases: TGTGCCAGCAGTGATAGAGGGGGCACTGGAAACACCATATATTTT.

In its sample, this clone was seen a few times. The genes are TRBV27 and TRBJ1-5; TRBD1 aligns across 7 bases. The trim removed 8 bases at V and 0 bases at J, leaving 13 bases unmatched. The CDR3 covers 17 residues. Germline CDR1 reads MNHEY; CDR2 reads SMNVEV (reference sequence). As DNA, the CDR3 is TGTGCCAGCTCCCTCACAGGGGACCCTTATAGCAATCAGCCCCAGCATTTT. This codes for CASSLTGDPYSNQPQHF.

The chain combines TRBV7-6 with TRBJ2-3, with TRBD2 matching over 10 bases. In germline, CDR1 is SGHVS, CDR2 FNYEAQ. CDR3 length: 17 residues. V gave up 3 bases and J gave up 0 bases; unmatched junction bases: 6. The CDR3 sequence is CASSFQAGGMSTDTQYF. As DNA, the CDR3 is TGTGCCAGCAGCTTCCAAGCGGGAGGGATGAGCACAGATACGCAGTATTTT.

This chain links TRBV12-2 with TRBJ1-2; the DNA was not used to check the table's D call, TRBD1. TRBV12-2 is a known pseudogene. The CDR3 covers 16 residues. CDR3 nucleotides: TGTGCAAGTCGCTTAGCGGGGACAGGGGTACCATATGGCTACACCTTC. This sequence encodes CASRLAGTGVPYGYTF.

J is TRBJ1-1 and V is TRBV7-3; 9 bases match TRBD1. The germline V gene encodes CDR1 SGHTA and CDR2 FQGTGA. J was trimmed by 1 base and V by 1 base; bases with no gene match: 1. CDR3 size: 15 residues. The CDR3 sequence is CASSLKGQGNTEAFF. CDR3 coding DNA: TGTGCCAGCAGCTTAAAGGGACAGGGGAACACTGAAGCTTTCTTT. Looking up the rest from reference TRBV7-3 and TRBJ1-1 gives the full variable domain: GAGVSQTPSNKVTEKGKYVELRCDPISGHTALYWYRQSLGQGPEFLIYFQGTGAADDSGLPNDRFFAVRPEGSVSTLKIQRTERGDSAVYLCASSLKGQGNTEAFFGQGTRLTVV.

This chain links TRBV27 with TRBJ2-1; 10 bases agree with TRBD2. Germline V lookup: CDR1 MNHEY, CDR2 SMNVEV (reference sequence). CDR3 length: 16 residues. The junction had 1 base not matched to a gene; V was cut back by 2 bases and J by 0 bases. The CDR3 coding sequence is TGTGCCAGCAGTTTAGCTAGCGGGAGCTCCTACAATGAGCAGTTCTTC. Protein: CASSLASGSSYNEQFF.